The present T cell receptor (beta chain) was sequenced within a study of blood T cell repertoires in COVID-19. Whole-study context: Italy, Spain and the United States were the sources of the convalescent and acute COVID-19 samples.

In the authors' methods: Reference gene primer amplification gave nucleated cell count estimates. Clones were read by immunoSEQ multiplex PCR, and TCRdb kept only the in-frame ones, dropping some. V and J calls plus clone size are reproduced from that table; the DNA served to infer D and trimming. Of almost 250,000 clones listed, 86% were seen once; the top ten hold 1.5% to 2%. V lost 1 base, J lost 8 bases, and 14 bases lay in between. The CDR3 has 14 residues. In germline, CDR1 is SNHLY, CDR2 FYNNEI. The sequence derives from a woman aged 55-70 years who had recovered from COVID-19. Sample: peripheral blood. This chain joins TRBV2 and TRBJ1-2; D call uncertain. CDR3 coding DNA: TGTGCCAGCAGTGAAGGAACCCAGCGTCGAGGCTACACCTTC. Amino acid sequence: CASSEGTQRRGYTF. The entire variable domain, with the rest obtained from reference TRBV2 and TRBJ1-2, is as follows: EPEVTQTPSHQVTQMGQEVILRCVPISNHLYFYWYRQILGQKVEFLVSFYNNEISEKSEIFDDQFSVERPDGSNFTLKIRSTKLEDSAMYFCASSEGTQRRGYTFGSGTRLTVV.